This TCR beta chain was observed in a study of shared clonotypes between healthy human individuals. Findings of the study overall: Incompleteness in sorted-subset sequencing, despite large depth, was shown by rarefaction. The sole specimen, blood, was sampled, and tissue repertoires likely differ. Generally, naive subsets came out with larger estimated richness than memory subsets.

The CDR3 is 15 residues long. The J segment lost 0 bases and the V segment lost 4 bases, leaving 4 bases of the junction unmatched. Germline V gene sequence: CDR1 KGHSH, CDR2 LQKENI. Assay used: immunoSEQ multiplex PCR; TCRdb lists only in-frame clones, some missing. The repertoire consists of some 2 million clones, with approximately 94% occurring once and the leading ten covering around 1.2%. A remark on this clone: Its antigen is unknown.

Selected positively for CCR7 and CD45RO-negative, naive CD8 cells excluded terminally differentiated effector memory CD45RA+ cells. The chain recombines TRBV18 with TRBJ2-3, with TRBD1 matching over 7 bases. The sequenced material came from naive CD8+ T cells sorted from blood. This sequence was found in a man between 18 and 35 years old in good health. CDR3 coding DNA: TGTGCCAGCTCACTCGGACAGGCTAGCACAGATACGCAGTATTTT. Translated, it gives CASSLGQASTDTQYF. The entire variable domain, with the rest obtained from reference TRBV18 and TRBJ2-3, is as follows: NAGVMQNPRHLVRRRGQEARLRCSPMKGHSHVYWYRQLPEEGLKFMVYLQKENIIDESGMPKERFSAEFPKEGPSILRIQQVVRGDSAAYFCASSLGQASTDTQYFGPGTRLTVL.